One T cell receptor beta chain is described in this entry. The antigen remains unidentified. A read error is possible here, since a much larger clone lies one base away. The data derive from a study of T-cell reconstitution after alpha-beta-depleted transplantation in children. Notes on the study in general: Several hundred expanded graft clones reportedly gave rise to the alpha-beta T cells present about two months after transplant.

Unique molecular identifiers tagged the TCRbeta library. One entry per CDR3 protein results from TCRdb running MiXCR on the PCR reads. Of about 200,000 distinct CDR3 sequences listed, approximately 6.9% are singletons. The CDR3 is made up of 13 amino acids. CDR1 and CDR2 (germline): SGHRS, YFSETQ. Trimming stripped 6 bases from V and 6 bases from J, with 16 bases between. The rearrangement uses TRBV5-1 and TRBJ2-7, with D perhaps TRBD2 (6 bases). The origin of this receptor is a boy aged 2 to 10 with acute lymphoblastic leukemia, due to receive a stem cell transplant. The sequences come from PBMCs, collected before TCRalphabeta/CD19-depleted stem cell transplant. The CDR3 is CASIYEGTPEQYF. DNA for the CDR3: TGCGCCAGCATCTATGAAGGGACTCCCGAGCAGTACTTC.